The sequence of this TCR beta chain was determined in a study of CD8+CD57+ T cells in acquired aplastic anemia. General observations from the study: Patient and control CD8+ Simpson's diversity was not significantly different.

TCR beta VDJ combinations and CDR3 sequences were profiled from genomic DNA. TCRdb redid the calling of the reads with MiXCR, one entry per CDR3 protein. The profile shows 200,000 or so distinct CDR3 sequences, 65% of them singletons. Concerning this clonotype: What it binds is unknown.

The CDR3 is made up of 14 amino acids. The J segment lost 8 bases and the V segment lost 4 bases, leaving 5 bases of the junction unmatched. CDR1 is WSHSY and CDR2 is SAAADI in the germline V gene. CD8+CD57+ cell expansion, shown by flow cytometry, had occurred in the patients selected for sequencing. Acquired aplastic anemia of severe grade affected all patients. Material for sequencing was sorted CD4+, CD8+, or CD8+CD57+ T cells (not recorded which) from PBMCs. This TCR was sampled from a human donor with aplastic anemia. The chain combines TRBV10-2 with TRBJ1-4; the match to TRBD1 covers 9 bases. CDR3 amino acids: CASSAQGAEEKLFF. The DNA for the CDR3 is TGCGCCAGCAGTGCACAGGGGGCGGAGGAAAAACTGTTTTTT.